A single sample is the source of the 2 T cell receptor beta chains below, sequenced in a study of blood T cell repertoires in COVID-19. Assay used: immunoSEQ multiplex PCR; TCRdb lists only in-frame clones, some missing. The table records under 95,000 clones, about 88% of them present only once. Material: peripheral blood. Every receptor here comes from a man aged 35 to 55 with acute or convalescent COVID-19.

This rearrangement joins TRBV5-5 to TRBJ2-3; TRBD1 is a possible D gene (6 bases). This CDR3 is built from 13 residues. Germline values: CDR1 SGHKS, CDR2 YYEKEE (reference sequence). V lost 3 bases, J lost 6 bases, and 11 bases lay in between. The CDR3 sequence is CASSWTVLDTQYF. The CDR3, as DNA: TGTGCCAGCAGCTGGACAGTATTGGATACGCAGTATTTT. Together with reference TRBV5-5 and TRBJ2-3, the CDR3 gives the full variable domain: DAGVTQSPTHLIKTRGQQVTLRCSPISGHKSVSWYQQVLGQGPQFIFQYYEKEERGRGNFPDRFSARQFPNYSSELNVNALLLGDSALYLCASSWTVLDTQYFGPGTRLTVL.

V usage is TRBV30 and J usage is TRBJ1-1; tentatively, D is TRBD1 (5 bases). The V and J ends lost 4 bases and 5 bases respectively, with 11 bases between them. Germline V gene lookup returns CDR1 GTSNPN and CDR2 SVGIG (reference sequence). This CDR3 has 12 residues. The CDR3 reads CAWTGGDTEAFF. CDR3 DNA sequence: TGTGCCTGGACCGGGGGAGATACTGAAGCTTTCTTT.